The entry that follows covers one TCR beta chain sequence. The antigen is not known. This sample stems from a study of T cells after yellow fever vaccination. Study findings and constraints: Within FACS-sorted repertoires, abundant clonotypes contaminating from the bulk population could be present.

V lost 2 bases and J 4 bases, leaving 21 bases between the germline ends. The CDR3 is 17 amino acids. Germline loops: CDR1 SEHNR, CDR2 FQNEAQ (reference sequence). Each CDR3 protein is one row after TCRdb ran MiXCR on the 5' RACE reads. The sample has about 320,000 distinct CDR3 sequences, 3.5% to 4.5% seen once; the top ten hold 19%. V gene TRBV7-9 combines with J gene TRBJ2-7, with a possible D match to TRBD2 (6 bases). Sequences were derived from PBMCs, sampled 15 days after the yellow fever booster vaccination. The clonotype originates from a man in his late teens or twenties who received the YFV17D yellow fever vaccine. The CDR3 loop is CASSLTGQGKGGYEQYF. The CDR3 nucleotides are TGTGCCAGCAGCTTAACTGGGCAGGGAAAGGGAGGATACGAGCAGTACTTC. The variable domain in full, completed from reference TRBV7-9 and TRBJ2-7, reads DTGVSQNPRHKITKRGQNVTFRCDPISEHNRLYWYRQTLGQGPEFLTYFQNEAQLEKSRLLSDRFSAERPKGSFSTLEIQRTEQGDSAMYLCASSLTGQGKGGYEQYFGPGTRLTVT.